This TCR beta chain is from a study of shared clonotypes between healthy human individuals. CDR3 size: 11 residues. CDR1 is LNHNV, CDR2 YYDKDF, per germline (reference sequence). Donors included only healthy HIV-negative adults lacking recent acute infections or vaccinations. Samples underwent the assay at deep level. TCRdb keeps only in-frame clones here, not all; method: immunoSEQ multiplex PCR. The sample holds about 490,000 clones, about 79% seen once. The sequence came from a woman between 40 and 50 years old in good health. Some clones in this sample may be carry-over from other donors' samples. V usage is TRBV15 and J usage is TRBJ2-7; 7 nucleotides align to TRBD1. Material: PBMCs. CDR3 sequence: CGLDRTYEQYF. Written as DNA, the CDR3 is TGTGGTTTGGACAGGACCTACGAGCAGTACTTC.